This T cell receptor beta chain was obtained from a study of T cell responses to AZD1222 COVID-19 vaccine. Study-level results: Among the donors, most were white British and more were female, and clonal diversity was possibly underestimated.

A note on this clone: Its antigen is as yet unknown.

The CDR3 length is 14 residues. Germline lookup yields CDR1 SGHRS and CDR2 YFSETQ. Trimming removed 1 base at V and 6 bases at J, with 12 bases between. Sequencing was performed with immunoSEQ multiplex PCR; in TCRdb, only in-frame clones are kept and a portion is missing. Of 250,000 to 300,000 clones in the sample, about 94% were seen once. The TCR originated in an adult who received the AZD1222 COVID-19 vaccine. Sequenced material: peripheral blood, taken 28 days after the second AZD1222 dose. This chain joins TRBV5-1 and TRBJ2-3; D unresolved. CDR3 bases: TGCGCCAGCAGCTTGTCCCCAATGAAGGATACGCAGTATTTT. As protein: CASSLSPMKDTQYF.